This is a list of T cell receptor beta chains from one sample in a study of T cells in Graves' hyperthyroidism and ophthalmopathy. TCRdb reanalysed the multiplex PCR reads using MiXCR and keeps one entry per CDR3 protein. The table lists 600,000 to 850,000 distinct CDR3 sequences, around 20% of them singletons, with roughly 17% in the top ten. The sample comprised blood. These receptors originate from a woman in her forties or fifties with Graves' hyperthyroidism that later progressed to Graves' ophthalmopathy. Each CDR3 is given with its conserved first and last residue. The D gene is left open where the match is weak. Size tells how often a clone was seen (once, few, many) or the class of an expanded clone, and some rows leave it out.

size: once
V: TRBV2
J: TRBJ2-6
D: -
DNA: TGTGCCAGCAGTAATCATAACTCTGGGGCCAACGTCCTGACTTTC
CDR3: CASSNHNSGANVLTF

size: few
V: TRBV19
J: TRBJ2-5
D: TRBD2
DNA: TGTGCCAGTAGTAGGGCCAGCGGGGGACAAGAGACCCAGTACTTC
CDR3: CASSRASGGQETQYF

size: many
V: TRBV5-1
J: TRBJ1-5
D: TRBD1
DNA: TGCGCCAGCAGCTTGGGGGACAGGGACAATCAGCCCCAGCATTTT
CDR3: CASSLGDRDNQPQHF

size: -
V: TRBV6-1
J: TRBJ1-4
D: -
DNA: TGTGCCAGCAGCCTGGGCTTTCCGATGGAAAAACTGTTTTTT
CDR3: CASSLGFPMEKLFF

size: -
V: TRBV13
J: TRBJ1-4
D: -
DNA: TGTGCCAGCAGCTTAAGCGGTGGACAACTGTTTTTT
CDR3: CASSLSGGQLFF

size: -
V: TRBV5-1
J: TRBJ1-2
D: TRBD1
DNA: TGCGCCAGCAGAAGGGGACAGGGCAAAGATAACTATGGCTACACCTTC
CDR3: CASRRGQGKDNYGYTF

size: -
V: TRBV5-6
J: TRBJ2-3
D: -
DNA: TGTGCCAGCAGCTTGAGTCTCTCAGCGATAGCAGATACGCAGTATTTT
CDR3: CASSLSLSAIADTQYF

size: many
V: TRBV5-1
J: TRBJ1-1
D: TRBD1
DNA: TGCGCCAGCAGCTTTACAGGGGACCCGAGGCCCACTGAAGCTTTCTTT
CDR3: CASSFTGDPRPTEAFF

size: few
V: TRBV10-1
J: TRBJ2-2
D: -
DNA: TGCGCCAGCAGTGAGTCCCGGGAAGGTACCGGGGAGCTGTTTTTT
CDR3: CASSESREGTGELFF

size: -
V: TRBV20-1
J: TRBJ2-1
D: -
DNA: TGCAGTGCTTCGTACATCTACAGTGAGCAGTTCTTC
CDR3: CSASYIYSEQFF

size: few
V: TRBV7-9
J: TRBJ2-2
D: -
DNA: TGTGCCAGCAGCTTGACCCCCACCGGGGAGCTGTTTTTT
CDR3: CASSLTPTGELFF

size: few
V: TRBV7-6
J: TRBJ2-1
D: -
DNA: TGTGCCAGCAGCTACCCAGGAAAGGGCAATGAGCAGTTCTTC
CDR3: CASSYPGKGNEQFF

size: many
V: TRBV30
J: TRBJ1-2
D: -
DNA: TGTGCCTGGAGTGTATCCGTCAACTATGGCTACACCTTC
CDR3: CAWSVSVNYGYTF

size: few
V: TRBV7-9
J: TRBJ1-1
D: -
DNA: TGTGCCAGCAGCTTATCGGGGGTCTCGGACACTGAAGCTTTCTTT
CDR3: CASSLSGVSDTEAFF

size: many
V: TRBV12-3/TRBV12-4
J: TRBJ1-1
D: -
DNA: TGTGCCAGCAGATGGGAGATGGACACTGAAGCTTTCTTT
CDR3: CASRWEMDTEAFF

size: once
V: TRBV2
J: TRBJ2-2
D: -
DNA: TGTGCCAGCAGTGGGGGGGCTGGCGGGGAGCTGTTTTTT
CDR3: CASSGGAGGELFF

size: -
V: TRBV3-1
J: TRBJ2-2
D: -
DNA: TGTGCCAGCCTTTCTGCCGCGGGCGGGGAGCTGTTTTTT
CDR3: CASLSAAGGELFF

size: many
V: TRBV20-1
J: TRBJ2-1
D: TRBD2
DNA: TGCAGTGCTACGCTGGGACTAGCGGGGAAGAGCTCCTACAATGAGCAGTTCTTC
CDR3: CSATLGLAGKSSYNEQFF

size: few
V: TRBV7-2
J: TRBJ1-5
D: TRBD1
DNA: TGTGCCAGCAGCTTAGAGGTGGGGACAGATCAGCCCCAGCATTTT
CDR3: CASSLEVGTDQPQHF

size: many
V: TRBV3-1
J: TRBJ2-1
D: TRBD2
DNA: TGTGCCAGCAGCCAAGGGCCCAGCGGGGGGGCCATGCGCGATGAGCAGTTCTTC
CDR3: CASSQGPSGGAMRDEQFF

size: many
V: TRBV6-2/TRBV6-3
J: TRBJ2-7
D: -
DNA: TGTGCCAGCAGCCGCCCACTTACCTACGAGCAGTACTTC
CDR3: CASSRPLTYEQYF

size: -
V: TRBV20-1
J: TRBJ2-5
D: -
DNA: TGCAGTGCGGGGCCCGGGGAAGAGACCCAGTACTTC
CDR3: CSAGPGEETQYF

size: -
V: TRBV19
J: TRBJ2-1
D: -
DNA: TGTGCCAGTAGTGAGGTGGGGACAAGTGAGCAGTTCTTC
CDR3: CASSEVGTSEQFF

size: many
V: TRBV3-1
J: TRBJ2-2
D: -
DNA: TGTGCCAGCAGCCAAGACGGCAGGAACACCGGGGAGCTGTTTTTT
CDR3: CASSQDGRNTGELFF

size: many
V: TRBV30
J: TRBJ2-5
D: -
DNA: TGTGCCTGGAGAGACCCTTACCAAGAGACCCAGTACTTC
CDR3: CAWRDPYQETQYF